This T cell receptor beta chain was observed in a study of CD8+CD57+ T cells in acquired aplastic anemia. For the study at large: Average DNA yield from sorted CD4+ and CD8+ cells was about 3.2 ug. Study results and limitations: Patients had about 31 CD8+ CDR3 sequences in common with controls (the shared set). Statistical testing detected no significant gap in CD8+ Simpson's diversity between patients and controls.

This clonotype was recorded many times. Its cognate antigen is unknown. TCR beta VDJ and CDR3 were profiled, and genomic DNA was the template. TCRdb passed the reads through MiXCR, listing each CDR3 protein once. Found here are a few hundred thousand distinct CDR3 sequences, roughly three fifths of them singletons; the top ten hold roughly 8%. The germline gives CDR1 SGHDT, CDR2 YYEEEE. The CDR3 totals 15 residues. V gave up 0 bases and J gave up 2 bases, with 9 bases separating them. The sequenced sample consisted of sorted CD4+, CD8+, or CD8+CD57+ T cells (not recorded which) from PBMCs. This chain joins TRBV5-6 and TRBJ1-5, with D unclear. The sequence came from a human donor with severe aplastic anemia or a healthy control (not recorded which). The CDR3 sequence: CASSLDSLGNQPQHF. The CDR3 DNA follows: TGTGCCAGCAGCTTGGACAGTCTGGGCAATCAGCCCCAGCATTTT.